Listed here are 6 T cell receptor beta chains from one sample, sequenced in a study of blood T cell repertoires in COVID-19 (dated by TCRdb to the early 2020s). The library was prepared using the immunoSEQ multiplex PCR assay. In TCRdb, the immuneACCESS table is reduced to in-frame sequences with V and J assigned. These tables do not hold every clone; where another copy was compared, an unresolved V gene accounts for under half, and the others remain unexplained. Counted in this sample were just under 250,000 clones; approximately 83% of them appeared once. Together, the top ten hold about 3% of the sample. The sequenced sample was peripheral blood. These receptors were taken from a young woman who had recovered from COVID-19.

The chain uses TRBV9 and TRBJ2-5; TRBD1 aligns across 11 bases. The CDR3 is 15 amino acids. Germline V lookup: CDR1 SGDLS, CDR2 YYNGEE. V dropped 0 bases and J dropped 4; count of bases not matched to a gene: 2. The CDR3 here is CASSVEDRGLETQYF. The CDR3 DNA sequence: TGTGCCAGCAGCGTAGAGGACAGGGGGCTAGAGACCCAGTACTTC.

This CDR3 reads CASSKPPGNEQYF. In nucleotides, the CDR3 is TGCGCCAGCAGCAAGCCCCCGGGGAACGAGCAGTACTTC. The V and J genes are TRBV5-1 and TRBJ2-7; D might be TRBD2 (5 bases). The germline V gene encodes CDR1 SGHRS and CDR2 YFSETQ. V lost 4 bases and J 5 bases, leaving 13 bases between the germline ends. This CDR3 is 13 amino acids long.

This CDR3 is CASSFWAGGLPDTQYF. CDR3 nucleotide sequence: TGCGCCAGCAGCTTTTGGGCGGGGGGACTCCCAGATACGCAGTATTTT. The V gene is TRBV5-1, the J gene TRBJ2-3; 8 bases match TRBD2. The CDR3 extends over 16 amino acids. CDR1 SGHRS and CDR2 YFSETQ come from the germline V gene. V trimming: 2 bases; J trimming: 4 bases; junction bases outside the gene matches: 9. The complete variable domain, with remaining parts taken from reference TRBV5-1 and TRBJ2-3, reads KAGVTQTPRYLIKTRGQQVTLSCSPISGHRSVSWYQQTPGQGLQFLFEYFSETQRNKGNFPGRFSGRQFSNSRSEMNVSTLELGDSALYLCASSFWAGGLPDTQYFGPGTRLTVL.

In this sample, this clone turned up a few times. The rearrangement uses TRBV5-6 and TRBJ2-7, with TRBD1 matching over 9 bases. This CDR3 region has 14 residues. Trimming at V came to 4 bases and at J to 3 bases, leaving 5 bases not matched to a gene. Germline CDR1 SGHDT, CDR2 YYEEEE. The DNA of the CDR3 is TGTGCCAGCAGCCTCGGGACAGGGTACTACGAGCAGTACTTC. This sequence encodes CASSLGTGYYEQYF.

The genes are TRBV3-1 (or the pseudogene TRBV3-2) and TRBJ1-1, with a tentative D call TRBD1 (5 bases). V was cut by 0 bases and J by 7 bases, with 9 bases left in between. The CDR3 consists of 13 residues. Germline V lookup: CDR1 LGHDT, CDR2 YNNKEL (reference sequence). CDR3 protein: CASSQERGVEAFF. As DNA, the CDR3 is TGTGCCAGCAGCCAAGAGCGGGGGGTTGAAGCTTTCTTT.

The table lists this clone with a count of one. The V gene is TRBV3-1 (or the pseudogene TRBV3-2), the J gene TRBJ2-6; D is unclear. Trimming removed 6 bases from V and 1 base from J, with 10 bases in between. The CDR3 totals 15 residues. The germline CDR1 and CDR2 sequences are LGHDT and YNNKEL (reference sequence). Here the CDR3 reads CASSHHGSGANVLTF. DNA for the CDR3: TGTGCCAGCAGTCACCACGGTTCTGGGGCCAACGTCCTGACTTTC.